This is a list of T cell receptor beta chains from one sample in a study of blood T cells in healthy people across ages. TCRdb processed the 5' RACE reads anew with MiXCR; each CDR3 protein has one entry. The repertoire holds 1,800,000 or so distinct CDR3 sequences, about 39% seen once, with under 30% in the top ten. What was sequenced was blood. These receptors originate from a human donor in good health. CDR3s include the opening cysteine and the closing phenylalanine or tryptophan.

V	J	CDR3
TRBV27	TRBJ1-1	CASSVLPNKQAANTEAFF
TRBV4-2	TRBJ1-1	CASSQDQPGLTEAFF
TRBV7-8	TRBJ2-1	CASSLPGTSGNEQFF
TRBV7-9	TRBJ2-3	CASSPSGFAQYF
TRBV5-5	TRBJ1-2	CASSLLGQRKDYTF
TRBV10-3	TRBJ2-6	CAIGSSSSGANVLTF
TRBV20-1	TRBJ2-1	CSARGALGAVNEQFF
TRBV7-2	TRBJ1-2	CASSLDRGSPYGYTF
TRBV29-1	TRBJ2-7	CSVVRGTVDEQYF
TRBV20-1	TRBJ1-1	CSVSGEGRGNTEAFF
TRBV20-1	TRBJ1-2	CSATNPDRVNFYGYTF
TRBV7-2	TRBJ2-5	CASSPQGTQYF
TRBV4-1	TRBJ1-5	CASSPIQYNSNQPQHF
TRBV5-1	TRBJ2-5	CASSLAGGSGVQETQYF
TRBV28	TRBJ2-5	CASSLFRRTQYF
TRBV20-1	TRBJ2-5	CSAKLKAGETQYF
TRBV7-2	TRBJ2-5	CASSVTGREETQYF
TRBV4-3	TRBJ2-4	CASSQDPGIPGGNIQYF
TRBV29-1	TRBJ2-1	CSGIAGSSLYNEQFF
TRBV12-3/TRBV12-4	TRBJ1-2	CASSRQGVNYGYTF
TRBV6-2/TRBV6-3	TRBJ2-7	CASSRGFGRDRASYEQYF
TRBV7-2	TRBJ2-5	CARSLEQQLGTQYF
TRBV2	NA	CALLREGQGEHEQYF
TRBV29-1	TRBJ1-2	CSVRASRYDTF
TRBV6-5	NA	CASSSWDSNKETQYF
TRBV7-9	TRBJ1-1	CASAYTGEVLNTEAFF
TRBV29-1	TRBJ1-2	CSVDQTDPAGYTF
TRBV29-1	TRBJ1-2	CSVEGKSGYTF
TRBV29-1	TRBJ1-1	CSVAVVGEAFF
TRBV29-1	TRBJ2-7	CSVAGLGDEQYF
TRBV18	TRBJ2-2	CASSPPEGRTGELFF
TRBV10-3	TRBJ1-3	CAIRQGLGNTIYF
TRBV12-3/TRBV12-4	TRBJ2-6	CASSLSAGTEATSGANVLTF
TRBV4-2	TRBJ1-4	CASSQDNRKSEKLFF
TRBV5-1	TRBJ1-1	CASSLPDRGAEAFF
TRBV20-1	TRBJ2-3	CSARRLAASTDTQYF
TRBV29-1	TRBJ1-4	CSARGRYNEKLFF
TRBV12-3/TRBV12-4	TRBJ1-2	CASTLSTPRYGYTF
TRBV7-2	TRBJ2-3	CASSSLLTSGGVGDTQYF
TRBV4-1	TRBJ2-1	CASSHTDEQFF
TRBV20-1	TRBJ1-5	CSASGTGTQPQHF
TRBV4-3	TRBJ2-5	CASSKDTQETQYF
TRBV20-1	TRBJ1-5	CSALLGGPNQPQHF
TRBV6-6	TRBJ2-1	CATARPDYNEQFF
TRBV27	TRBJ2-1	CASSSSAPYNEQFF
TRBV5-1	TRBJ2-3	CASSQGDREDTQYF
TRBV7-8	TRBJ2-7	CASRLQPGGPYEQYF
TRBV25-1	TRBJ1-2	CASSAPGGGYGYTF
TRBV6-2/TRBV6-3	TRBJ2-3	CASGRLAGTDTQYF
TRBV7-9	TRBJ2-1	CASSLPPRLAGRLNEQFF